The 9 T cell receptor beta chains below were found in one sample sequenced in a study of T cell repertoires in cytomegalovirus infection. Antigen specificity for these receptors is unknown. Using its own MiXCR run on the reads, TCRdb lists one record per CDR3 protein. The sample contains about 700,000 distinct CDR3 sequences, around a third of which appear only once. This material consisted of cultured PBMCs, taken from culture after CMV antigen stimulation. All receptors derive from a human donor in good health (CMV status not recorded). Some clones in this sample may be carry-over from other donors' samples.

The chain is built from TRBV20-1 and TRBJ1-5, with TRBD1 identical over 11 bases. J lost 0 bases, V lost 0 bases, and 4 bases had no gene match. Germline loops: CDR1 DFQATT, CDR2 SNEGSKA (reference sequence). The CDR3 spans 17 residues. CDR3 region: CSARDSDRGLSNQPQHF. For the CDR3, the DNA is TGCAGTGCTAGAGATTCGGACAGGGGGCTTAGCAATCAGCCCCAGCATTTT.

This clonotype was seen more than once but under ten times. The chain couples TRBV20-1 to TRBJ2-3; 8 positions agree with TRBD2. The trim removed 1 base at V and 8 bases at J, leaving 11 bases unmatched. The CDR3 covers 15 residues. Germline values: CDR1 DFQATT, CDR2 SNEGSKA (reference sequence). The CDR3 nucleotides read TGCAGTGCTAGAGCGGGGGGGGTTCCTACCGGTACGCAGTATTTT. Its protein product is CSARAGGVPTGTQYF.

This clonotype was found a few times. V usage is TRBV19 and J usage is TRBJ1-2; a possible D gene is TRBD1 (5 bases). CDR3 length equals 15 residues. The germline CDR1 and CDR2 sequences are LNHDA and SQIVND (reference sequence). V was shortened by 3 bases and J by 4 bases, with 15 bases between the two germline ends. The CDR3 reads CASSMTGPLLYGYTF. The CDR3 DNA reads TGTGCCAGTAGTATGACGGGACCCCTCCTCTATGGCTACACCTTC.

CDR3 sequence: CASSFPPGQALSGNTIYF. The CDR3 nucleotides are TGTGCCAGCAGTTTCCCCCCGGGACAGGCCCTCTCTGGAAACACCATATATTTT. This chain joins TRBV28 and TRBJ1-3, with 8 bases fitting TRBD1. V shed 3 bases and J 0 bases; nucleotides not matched to a gene: 10. CDR3 length: 18 residues. Germline values: CDR1 MDHEN, CDR2 SYDVKM.

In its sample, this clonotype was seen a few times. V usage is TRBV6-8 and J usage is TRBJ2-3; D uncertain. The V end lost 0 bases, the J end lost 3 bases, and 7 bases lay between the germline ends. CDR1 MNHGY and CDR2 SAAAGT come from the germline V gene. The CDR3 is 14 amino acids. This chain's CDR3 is CASSYSPSTDTQYF. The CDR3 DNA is TGTGCCAGCAGTTACTCGCCTTCGACAGATACGCAGTATTTT.

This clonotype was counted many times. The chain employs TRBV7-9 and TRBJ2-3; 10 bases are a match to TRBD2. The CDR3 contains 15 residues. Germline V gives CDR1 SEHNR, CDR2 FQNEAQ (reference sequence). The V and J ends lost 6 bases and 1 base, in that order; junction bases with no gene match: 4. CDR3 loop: CASSPGTSGTDTQYF. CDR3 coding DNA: TGTGCCAGCAGTCCCGGGACTAGCGGCACAGATACGCAGTATTTT.

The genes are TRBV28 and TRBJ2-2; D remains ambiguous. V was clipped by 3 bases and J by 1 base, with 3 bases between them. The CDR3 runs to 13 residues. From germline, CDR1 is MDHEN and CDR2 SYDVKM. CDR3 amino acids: CASSFKNTGELFF. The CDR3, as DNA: TGTGCCAGCAGTTTTAAGAACACCGGGGAGCTGTTTTTT.

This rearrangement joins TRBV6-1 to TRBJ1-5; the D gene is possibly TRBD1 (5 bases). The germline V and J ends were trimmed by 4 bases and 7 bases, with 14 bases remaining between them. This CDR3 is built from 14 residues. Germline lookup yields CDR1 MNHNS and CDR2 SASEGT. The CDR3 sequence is CASSVGGYGQPQHF. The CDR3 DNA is TGTGCCAGCAGTGTCGGGGGGTATGGCCAGCCCCAGCATTTT.

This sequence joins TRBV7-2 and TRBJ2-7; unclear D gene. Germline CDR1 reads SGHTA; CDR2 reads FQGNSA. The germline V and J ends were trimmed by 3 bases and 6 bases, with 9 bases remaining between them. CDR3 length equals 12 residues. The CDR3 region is CASSFPPGEQYF. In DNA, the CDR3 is TGTGCCAGCAGCTTCCCCCCTGGCGAGCAGTACTTC.